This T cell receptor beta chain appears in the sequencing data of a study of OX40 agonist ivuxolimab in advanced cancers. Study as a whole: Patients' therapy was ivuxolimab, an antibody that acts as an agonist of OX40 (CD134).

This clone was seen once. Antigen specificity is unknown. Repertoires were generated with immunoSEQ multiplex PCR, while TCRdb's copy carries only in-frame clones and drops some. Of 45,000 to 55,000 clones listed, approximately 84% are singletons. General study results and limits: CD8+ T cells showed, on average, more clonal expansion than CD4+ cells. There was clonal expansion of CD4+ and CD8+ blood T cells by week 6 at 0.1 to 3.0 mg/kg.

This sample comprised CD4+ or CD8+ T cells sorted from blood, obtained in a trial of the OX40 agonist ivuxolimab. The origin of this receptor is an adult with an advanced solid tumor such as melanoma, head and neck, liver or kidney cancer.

CDR3 DNA sequence: TGTGCCAGCAGCTTTGGGGGCTTCGCGAACACCGGGGAGCTGTTTTTT. It codes for CASSFGGFANTGELFF. This sequence joins TRBV7-8 and TRBJ2-2, with D maybe TRBD1 (6 bases). The V gene's germline CDR1 is SGHVS and CDR2 FQNEAQ. V lost 3 bases, J lost 0 bases, and 11 bases lay in between. This CDR3 has 16 amino acids.